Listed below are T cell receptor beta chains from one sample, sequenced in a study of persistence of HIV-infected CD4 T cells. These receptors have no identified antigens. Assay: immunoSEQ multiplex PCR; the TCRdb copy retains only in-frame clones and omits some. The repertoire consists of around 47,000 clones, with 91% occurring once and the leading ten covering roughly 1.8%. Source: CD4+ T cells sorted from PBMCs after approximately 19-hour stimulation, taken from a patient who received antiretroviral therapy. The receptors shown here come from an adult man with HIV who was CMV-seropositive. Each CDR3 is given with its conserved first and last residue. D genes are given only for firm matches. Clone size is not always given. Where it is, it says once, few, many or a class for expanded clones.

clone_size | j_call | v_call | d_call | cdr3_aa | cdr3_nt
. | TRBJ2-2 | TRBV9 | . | CASRRGGEAGELFF | TGTGCCAGCAGGAGGGGAGGAGAGGCCGGGGAGCTGTTTTTT
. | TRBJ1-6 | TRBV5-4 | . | CASSLEMALGSPLHF | TGTGCCAGCAGCTTGGAAATGGCATTAGGTTCACCCCTCCACTTT
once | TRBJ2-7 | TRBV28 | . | CASTSGVTYYEQYF | TGTGCCAGCACTTCGGGGGTTACATACTACGAGCAGTACTTC
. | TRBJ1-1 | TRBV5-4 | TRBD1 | CASSLDRWDRQAFF | TGTGCCAGCAGCTTGGACCGCTGGGACAGACAAGCTTTCTTT
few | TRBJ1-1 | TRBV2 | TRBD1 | CASSPRDRANTEAFF | TGTGCCAGCAGTCCCCGGGACAGGGCTAACACTGAAGCTTTCTTT
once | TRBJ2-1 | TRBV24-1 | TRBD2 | CATSALGGLAGGNEQFF | TGTGCCACCAGTGCCTTGGGGGGACTAGCGGGGGGCAATGAGCAGTTCTTC
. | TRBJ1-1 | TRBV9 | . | CASSVVPGDTEAFF | TGTGCCAGCAGCGTGGTCCCAGGGGATACTGAAGCTTTCTTT
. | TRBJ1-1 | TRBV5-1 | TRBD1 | CASSSGGRNTEAFF | TGCGCCAGCAGCTCAGGGGGAAGGAACACTGAAGCTTTCTTT
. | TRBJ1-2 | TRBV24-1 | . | CATRGSGYGYTF | TGTGCCACCCGAGGGAGCGGCTATGGCTACACCTTC
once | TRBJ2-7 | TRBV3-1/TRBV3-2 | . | CASSQDPNEQYF | TGTGCCAGCAGCCAAGATCCCAACGAGCAGTACTTC
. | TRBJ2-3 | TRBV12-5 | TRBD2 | CASGGRGISTDTQYF | TGTGCTAGTGGGGGGCGGGGGATCTCCACAGATACGCAGTATTTT
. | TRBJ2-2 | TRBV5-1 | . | CASRSGQNTGELFF | TGCGCCAGCAGATCGGGACAGAACACCGGGGAGCTGTTTTTT
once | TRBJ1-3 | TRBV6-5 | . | CASRTPGAGNTIYF | TGTGCCAGCAGAACACCGGGGGCGGGAAACACCATATATTTT
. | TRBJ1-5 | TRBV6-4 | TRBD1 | CASENRDRQSYSNQPQHF | TGTGCCAGCGAAAACCGGGACAGACAGTCGTATAGCAATCAGCCCCAGCATTTT
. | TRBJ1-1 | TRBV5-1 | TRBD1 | CASSLAGQGETEAFF | TGCGCCAGCAGCTTGGCGGGGCAGGGGGAAACTGAAGCTTTCTTT
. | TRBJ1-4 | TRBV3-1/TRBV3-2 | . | CASSQRGVGEKLFF | TGTGCCAGCAGCCAGAGGGGGGTTGGAGAAAAACTGTTTTTT
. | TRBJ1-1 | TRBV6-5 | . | CASSIYRSTEAFF | TGTGCCAGCAGTATATACAGGAGTACTGAAGCTTTCTTT
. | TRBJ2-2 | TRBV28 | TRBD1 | CASSPDRGAHTGELFF | TGTGCCAGCAGTCCAGACAGGGGGGCCCACACCGGGGAGCTGTTTTTT
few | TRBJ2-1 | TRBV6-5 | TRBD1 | CASSRTGVNEQFF | TGTGCCAGCAGTAGGACAGGGGTCAATGAGCAGTTCTTC
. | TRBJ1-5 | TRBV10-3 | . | CAIAPEGGDQPQHF | TGTGCCATAGCGCCGGAGGGAGGCGATCAGCCCCAGCATTTT
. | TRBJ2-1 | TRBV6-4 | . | CASSVRAMARGEQFF | TGTGCCAGCAGTGTCAGGGCGATGGCTAGGGGTGAGCAGTTCTTC
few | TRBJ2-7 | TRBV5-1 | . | CASSQLGNYEQYF | TGCGCCAGCAGCCAACTGGGAAACTACGAGCAGTACTTC
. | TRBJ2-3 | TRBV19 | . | CASTVGRGTDTQYF | TGTGCCAGTACCGTTGGCAGGGGTACAGATACGCAGTATTTT
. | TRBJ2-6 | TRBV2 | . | CASSLGAVAGANVLTF | TGTGCCAGCAGCCTAGGCGCCGTCGCTGGGGCCAACGTCCTGACTTTC
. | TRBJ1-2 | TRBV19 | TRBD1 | CASRKPGTTGANYGYTF | TGTGCCAGTAGGAAGCCGGGGACGACAGGGGCGAACTATGGCTACACCTTC
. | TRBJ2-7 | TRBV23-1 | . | CASTPKGVTGTYEQYF | TGCGCCAGCACTCCAAAGGGGGTGACGGGTACCTACGAGCAGTACTTC
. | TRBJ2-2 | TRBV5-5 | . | CASSLAVNTRELFF | TGTGCCAGCAGCCTGGCAGTGAACACCAGGGAGCTGTTTTTT
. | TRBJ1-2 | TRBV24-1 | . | CATSDLPSQGNYGYTF | TGTGCCACCAGTGATTTGCCCTCACAGGGTAACTATGGCTACACCTTC
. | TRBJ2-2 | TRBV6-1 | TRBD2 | CASSDWAGESVELFF | TGTGCCAGCAGTGATTGGGCGGGGGAATCTGTGGAGCTGTTTTTT
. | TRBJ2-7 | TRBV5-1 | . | CASSLLSEEIYEQYF | TGCGCCAGCAGCTTGCTCTCAGAAGAAATCTACGAGCAGTACTTC
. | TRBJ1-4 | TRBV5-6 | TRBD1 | CASRGSRGRGEKLFF | TGTGCCAGCAGGGGGAGCAGGGGGCGCGGTGAAAAACTGTTTTTT
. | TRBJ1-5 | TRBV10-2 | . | CASSELMLGQGGQPQHF | TGCGCCAGCAGTGAACTTATGTTGGGGCAGGGAGGGCAGCCCCAGCATTTT
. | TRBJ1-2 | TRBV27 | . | CASSRGLANYGYTF | TGTGCCAGCAGTCGAGGGTTAGCTAACTATGGCTACACCTTC
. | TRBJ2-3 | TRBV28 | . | CASAGSNFGTDTQYF | TGTGCCAGCGCCGGGAGCAATTTCGGCACAGATACGCAGTATTTT
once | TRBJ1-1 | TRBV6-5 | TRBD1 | CASSRGMNTEAFF | TGTGCCAGCAGCAGGGGGATGAACACTGAAGCTTTCTTT
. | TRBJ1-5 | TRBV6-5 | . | CATATGHGNQPQHF | TGTGCCACCGCGACGGGACACGGCAATCAGCCCCAGCATTTT
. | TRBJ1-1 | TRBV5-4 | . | CASSLDLLANTEAFF | TGTGCCAGCAGCTTGGACCTACTGGCTAACACTGAAGCTTTCTTT
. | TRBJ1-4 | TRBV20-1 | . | CRGGTNEKLFF | TGCAGAGGAGGAACTAATGAAAAACTGTTTTTT
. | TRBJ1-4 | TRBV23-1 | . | CASSRPLTRTRKYNEKLFF | TGCGCCAGCAGCCGACCCCTTACCAGGACGCGGAAATACAATGAAAAACTGTTTTTT
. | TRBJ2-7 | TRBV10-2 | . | CASSEPRAGYEQYF | TGCGCCAGCAGTGAGCCCCGGGCCGGCTACGAGCAGTACTTC
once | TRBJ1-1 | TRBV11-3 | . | CASSLSANTEAFF | TGTGCCAGCAGCTTATCAGCGAACACTGAAGCTTTCTTT
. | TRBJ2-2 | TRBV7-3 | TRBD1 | CASSLTGGRGRTGELFF | TGTGCCAGCAGCTTAACCGGGGGCAGGGGGCGCACCGGGGAGCTGTTTTTT
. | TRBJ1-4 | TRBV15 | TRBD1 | CATSRGQGGEKLFF | TGTGCCACCAGCAGAGGACAGGGGGGCGAAAAACTGTTTTTT
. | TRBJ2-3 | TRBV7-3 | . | CASSLGLTDTQYF | TGTGCCAGCAGCTTAGGGCTAACAGATACGCAGTATTTT